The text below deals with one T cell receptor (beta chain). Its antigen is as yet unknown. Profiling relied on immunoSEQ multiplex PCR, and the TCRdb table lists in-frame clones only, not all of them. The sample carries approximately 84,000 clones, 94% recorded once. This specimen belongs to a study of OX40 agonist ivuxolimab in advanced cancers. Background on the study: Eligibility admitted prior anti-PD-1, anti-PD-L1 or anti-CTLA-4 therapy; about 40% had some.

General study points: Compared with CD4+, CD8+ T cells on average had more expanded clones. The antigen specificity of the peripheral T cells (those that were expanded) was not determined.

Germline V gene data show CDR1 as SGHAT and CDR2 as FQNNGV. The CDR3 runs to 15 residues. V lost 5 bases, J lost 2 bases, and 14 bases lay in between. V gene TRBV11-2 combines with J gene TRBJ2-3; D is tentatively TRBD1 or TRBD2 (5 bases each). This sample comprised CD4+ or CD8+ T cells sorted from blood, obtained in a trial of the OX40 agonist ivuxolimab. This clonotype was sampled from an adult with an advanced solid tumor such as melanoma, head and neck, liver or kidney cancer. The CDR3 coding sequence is TGTGCCAGCAGCAGGGACCCCGGACTCACAGATACGCAGTATTTT. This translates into CASSRDPGLTDTQYF.